The rows below give T cell receptor beta chains drawn from one sample of a study of follicular helper T cells after annual influenza vaccination. The table came from immunoSEQ multiplex PCR; TCRdb's copy has only in-frame clones and leaves some out. Altogether around 5,300 clones are present, roughly nine tenths being singletons, with the ten largest covering 1.4% to 1.5%. Sequencing was performed on CXCR5+ CD38- circulating T follicular helper cells from blood, taken 7 days after influenza vaccination. The source of these receptors is an adult who received the influenza vaccine. Both conserved end residues are part of each CDR3. D genes are given only for firm matches. Where a row states a size, it is once, few, many or the class of an expanded clone; other rows omit it.

v_call: TRBV2; d_call: TRBD1; j_call: TRBJ1-2; clone_size: NA; cdr3_aa: CATREVWGQGAQGYTF; cdr3_nt: TGTGCCACCAGAGAAGTCTGGGGACAGGGGGCGCAAGGCTACACCTTC
v_call: TRBV19; d_call: TRBD2; j_call: TRBJ2-2; clone_size: NA; cdr3_aa: CASTLSGLAAGELFF; cdr3_nt: TGTGCCAGTACTCTTAGTGGACTAGCAGCCGGGGAGCTGTTTTTT
v_call: TRBV5-6; d_call: NA; j_call: TRBJ1-2; clone_size: NA; cdr3_aa: CASSLTGGFTF; cdr3_nt: TGTGCCAGCAGCTTGACGGGGGGTTTCACCTTC
v_call: TRBV19; d_call: TRBD2; j_call: TRBJ2-7; clone_size: few; cdr3_aa: CASSALAGGTYEQYF; cdr3_nt: TGTGCCAGTAGTGCCCTAGCGGGGGGAACCTACGAGCAGTACTTC
v_call: TRBV5-4; d_call: NA; j_call: TRBJ2-2; clone_size: NA; cdr3_aa: CASRPLTGNTGELFF; cdr3_nt: TGTGCCAGCAGGCCTTTGACAGGGAACACCGGGGAGCTGTTTTTT
v_call: TRBV5-4; d_call: TRBD2; j_call: TRBJ2-2; clone_size: NA; cdr3_aa: CASSFSSGGIGELFF; cdr3_nt: TGTGCCAGCAGCTTTTCTAGCGGGGGAATCGGGGAGCTGTTTTTT
v_call: TRBV4-1; d_call: TRBD2; j_call: TRBJ2-1; clone_size: NA; cdr3_aa: CASSQEPKSLAGAYNEQFF; cdr3_nt: TGCGCCAGCAGCCAAGAACCCAAGTCGCTAGCGGGGGCATACAATGAGCAGTTCTTC
v_call: TRBV28; d_call: TRBD1; j_call: TRBJ2-7; clone_size: NA; cdr3_aa: CASRNGQGTTYEQYF; cdr3_nt: TGTGCCAGCAGGAATGGACAGGGGACGACCTACGAGCAGTACTTC
v_call: TRBV6-1; d_call: NA; j_call: TRBJ1-2; clone_size: once; cdr3_aa: CASTPWGGAGGYTF; cdr3_nt: TGTGCCAGCACCCCCTGGGGGGGGGCTGGGGGCTACACCTTC
v_call: TRBV19; d_call: TRBD1; j_call: TRBJ1-1; clone_size: NA; cdr3_aa: CASSPGGTGSAFF; cdr3_nt: TGTGCCAGTAGCCCGGGGGGGACAGGGTCAGCTTTCTTT
v_call: TRBV7-8; d_call: NA; j_call: TRBJ2-1; clone_size: NA; cdr3_aa: CASSPGGRMSSYNEQFF; cdr3_nt: TGTGCCAGCAGCCCCGGGGGTAGGATGAGCTCCTACAATGAGCAGTTCTTC
v_call: TRBV18; d_call: NA; j_call: TRBJ2-3; clone_size: NA; cdr3_aa: CASSRDFDSTDTQYF; cdr3_nt: TGTGCCAGCTCACGGGACTTCGATAGCACAGATACGCAGTATTTT
v_call: TRBV10-3; d_call: NA; j_call: TRBJ1-1; clone_size: few; cdr3_aa: CAIKAWTTYTEAFF; cdr3_nt: TGTGCCATCAAAGCTTGGACAACATACACTGAAGCTTTCTTT
v_call: TRBV7-7; d_call: TRBD2; j_call: TRBJ2-7; clone_size: NA; cdr3_aa: CASSLTSGSAYEQYF; cdr3_nt: TGTGCTAGCAGCTTGACTAGCGGGTCCGCCTACGAGCAGTACTTC
v_call: TRBV19; d_call: NA; j_call: TRBJ2-3; clone_size: NA; cdr3_aa: CASSGGLHTDTQYF; cdr3_nt: TGTGCCAGTAGTGGGGGACTCCACACAGATACGCAGTATTTT
v_call: TRBV11-2; d_call: TRBD1; j_call: TRBJ1-3; clone_size: NA; cdr3_aa: CASSFTGAPGNTIYF; cdr3_nt: TGTGCCAGCAGCTTTACAGGGGCCCCTGGAAACACCATATATTTT
v_call: TRBV18; d_call: NA; j_call: TRBJ2-7; clone_size: NA; cdr3_aa: CASSPHRYYEQYF; cdr3_nt: TGTGCCAGCTCACCGCACAGGTACTACGAGCAGTACTTC
v_call: TRBV13; d_call: TRBD2; j_call: TRBJ2-1; clone_size: NA; cdr3_aa: CASSLTGLAGGHQDDEQFF; cdr3_nt: TGTGCCAGCAGTCTAACGGGACTAGCGGGAGGCCATCAGGACGATGAGCAGTTCTTC
v_call: TRBV19; d_call: NA; j_call: TRBJ1-6; clone_size: NA; cdr3_aa: CASRDTNNSPLHF; cdr3_nt: TGTGCCAGCCGGGACACAAATAATTCACCCCTCCACTTT
v_call: TRBV7-9; d_call: NA; j_call: TRBJ2-4; clone_size: NA; cdr3_aa: CASSLALAKNIQYF; cdr3_nt: TGTGCCAGCAGCTTAGCTCTAGCCAAAAACATTCAGTACTTC
v_call: TRBV7-7; d_call: TRBD2; j_call: TRBJ2-3; clone_size: NA; cdr3_aa: CASSLGGSTTDTQYF; cdr3_nt: TGTGCTAGCAGCTTAGGCGGGAGTACTACAGATACGCAGTATTTT
v_call: TRBV27; d_call: NA; j_call: TRBJ1-6; clone_size: NA; cdr3_aa: CASSPRTSSPLHF; cdr3_nt: TGTGCCAGCAGCCCCAGAACCTCTTCCCCCCTCCACTTT
v_call: TRBV27; d_call: NA; j_call: TRBJ2-2; clone_size: NA; cdr3_aa: CASSLSEGTIYAPNTGELFF; cdr3_nt: TGTGCCAGCAGTTTATCTGAGGGCACGATCTACGCACCGAACACCGGGGAGCTGTTTTTT